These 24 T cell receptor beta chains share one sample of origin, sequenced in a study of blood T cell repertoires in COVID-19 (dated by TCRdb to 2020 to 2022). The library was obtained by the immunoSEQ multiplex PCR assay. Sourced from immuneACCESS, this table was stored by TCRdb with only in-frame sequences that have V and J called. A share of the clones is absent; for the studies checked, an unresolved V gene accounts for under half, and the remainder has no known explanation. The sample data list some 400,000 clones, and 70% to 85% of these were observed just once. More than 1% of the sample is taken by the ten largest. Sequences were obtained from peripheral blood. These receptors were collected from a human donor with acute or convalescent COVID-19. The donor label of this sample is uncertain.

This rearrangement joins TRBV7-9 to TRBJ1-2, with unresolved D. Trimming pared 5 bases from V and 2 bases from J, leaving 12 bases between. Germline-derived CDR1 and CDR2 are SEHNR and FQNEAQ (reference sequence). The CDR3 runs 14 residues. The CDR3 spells CASSRAEANYGYTF. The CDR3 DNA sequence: TGTGCCAGCAGCAGGGCGGAGGCGAACTATGGCTACACCTTC.

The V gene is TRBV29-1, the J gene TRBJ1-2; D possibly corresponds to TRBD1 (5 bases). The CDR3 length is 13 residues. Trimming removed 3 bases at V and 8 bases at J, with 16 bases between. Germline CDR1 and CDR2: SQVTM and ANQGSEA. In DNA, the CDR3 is TGCAGCGTTGATGGATTTCAAGGGGTCGGCTACACCTTC. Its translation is CSVDGFQGVGYTF.

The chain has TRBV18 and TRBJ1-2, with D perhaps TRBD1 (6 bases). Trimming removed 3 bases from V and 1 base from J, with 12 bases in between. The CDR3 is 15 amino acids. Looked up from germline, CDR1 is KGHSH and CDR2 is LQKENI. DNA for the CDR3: TGTGCCAGCTCACCCTCGACAGGACATAACTATGGCTACACCTTC. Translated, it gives CASSPSTGHNYGYTF.

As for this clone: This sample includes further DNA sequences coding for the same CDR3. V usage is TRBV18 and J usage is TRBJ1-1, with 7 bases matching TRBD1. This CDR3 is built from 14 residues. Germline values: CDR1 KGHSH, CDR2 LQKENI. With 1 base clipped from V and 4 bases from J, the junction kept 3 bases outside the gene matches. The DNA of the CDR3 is TGTGCCAGCTCACCACAACCAGGGGGCACTGAAGCTTTCTTT. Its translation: CASSPQPGGTEAFF.

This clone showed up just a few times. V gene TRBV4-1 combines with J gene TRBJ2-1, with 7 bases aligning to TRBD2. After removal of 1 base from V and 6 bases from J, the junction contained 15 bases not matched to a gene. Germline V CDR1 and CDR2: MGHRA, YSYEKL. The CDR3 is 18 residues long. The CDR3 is CASSQAIPLAGESNEQFF. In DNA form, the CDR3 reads TGCGCCAGCAGCCAAGCCATTCCCCTGGCGGGAGAGAGCAATGAGCAGTTCTTC.

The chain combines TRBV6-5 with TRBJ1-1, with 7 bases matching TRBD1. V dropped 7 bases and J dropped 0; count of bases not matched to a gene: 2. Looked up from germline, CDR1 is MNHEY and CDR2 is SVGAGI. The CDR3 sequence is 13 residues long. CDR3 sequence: CASTGQMNTEAFF. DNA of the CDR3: TGTGCCAGCACGGGACAGATGAACACTGAAGCTTTCTTT.

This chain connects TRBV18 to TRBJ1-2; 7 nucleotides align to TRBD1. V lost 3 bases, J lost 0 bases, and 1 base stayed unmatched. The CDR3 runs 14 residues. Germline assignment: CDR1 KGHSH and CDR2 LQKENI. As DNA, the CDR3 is TGTGCCAGCTCACCCGGGACAGCTAACTATGGCTACACCTTC. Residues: CASSPGTANYGYTF.

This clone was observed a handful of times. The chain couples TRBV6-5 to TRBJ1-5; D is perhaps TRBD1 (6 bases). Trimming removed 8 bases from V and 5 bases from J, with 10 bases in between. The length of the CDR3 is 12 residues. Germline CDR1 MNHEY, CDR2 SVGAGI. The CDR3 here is CASRTADQPQHF. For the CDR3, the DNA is TGTGCCAGCCGGACAGCTGATCAGCCCCAGCATTTT.

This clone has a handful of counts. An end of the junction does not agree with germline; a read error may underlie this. The CDR3 is CASSPQGQVLYF. CDR3 bases: TGTGCCAGCTCACCACAGGGGCAGGTGCTATACTTC. The chain links TRBV18 to TRBJ1-2, with TRBD1 as a possible D gene (5 bases). Germline V lookup: CDR1 KGHSH, CDR2 LQKENI. The CDR3 has 12 amino acids.

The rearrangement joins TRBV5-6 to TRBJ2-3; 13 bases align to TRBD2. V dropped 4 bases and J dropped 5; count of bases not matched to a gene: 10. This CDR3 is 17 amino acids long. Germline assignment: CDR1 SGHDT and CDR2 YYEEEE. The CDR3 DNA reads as TGTGCCAGCAGCATGAGGACTAGCGGGGGCTGGAGAGATACGCAGTATTTT. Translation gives CASSMRTSGGWRDTQYF.

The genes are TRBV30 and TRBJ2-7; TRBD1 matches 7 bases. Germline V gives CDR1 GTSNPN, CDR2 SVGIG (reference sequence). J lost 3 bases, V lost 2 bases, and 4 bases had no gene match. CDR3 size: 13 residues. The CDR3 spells CAWSSNRGYEQYF. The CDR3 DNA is TGTGCCTGGAGTTCGAACAGGGGCTACGAGCAGTACTTC.

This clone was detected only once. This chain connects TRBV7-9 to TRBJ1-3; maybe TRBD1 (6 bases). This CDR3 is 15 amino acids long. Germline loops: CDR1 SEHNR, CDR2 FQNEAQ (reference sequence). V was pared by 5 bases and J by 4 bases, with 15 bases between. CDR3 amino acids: CASSRIQGKGNTIYF. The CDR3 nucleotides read TGTGCCAGCAGCCGCATCCAGGGGAAGGGAAACACCATATATTTT.

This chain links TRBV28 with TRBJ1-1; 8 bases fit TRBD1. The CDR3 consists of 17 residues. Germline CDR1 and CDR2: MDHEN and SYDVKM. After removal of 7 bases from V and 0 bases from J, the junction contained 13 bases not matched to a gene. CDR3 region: CASTPGGTGRLNTEAFF. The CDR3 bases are TGTGCCAGCACCCCCGGCGGGACAGGCCGACTGAACACTGAAGCTTTCTTT.

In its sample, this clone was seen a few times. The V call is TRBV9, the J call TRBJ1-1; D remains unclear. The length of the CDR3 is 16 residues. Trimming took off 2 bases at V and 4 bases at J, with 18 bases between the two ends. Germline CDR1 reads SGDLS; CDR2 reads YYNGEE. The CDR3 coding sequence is TGTGCCAGCAGCGTCAACCCCCTCGGGGTCGGCACTGAAGCTTTCTTT. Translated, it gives CASSVNPLGVGTEAFF.

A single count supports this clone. The CDR3: CASSHELATFVFF. CDR3 bases: TGTGCCAGCAGCCACGAATTAGCAACCTTTGTTTTCTTC. The V gene is TRBV3-1 (or the pseudogene TRBV3-2), the J gene TRBJ2-1, with D uncertain. This CDR3 has 13 amino acids. Per germline, CDR1 LGHDT and CDR2 YNNKEL (reference sequence). V was shortened by 3 bases and J by 16 bases, with 19 bases between the two germline ends.

The CDR3 DNA follows: TGTGCCAGCAGCCAAGATGACAGGGTGTACCAAGAGACCCAGTACTTC. Translation gives CASSQDDRVYQETQYF. V and J are TRBV3-1 (or the pseudogene TRBV3-2) and TRBJ2-5; 7 bases match TRBD1. Germline-derived CDR1 and CDR2 are LGHDT and YNNKEL (reference sequence). The junction had 4 bases not matched to a gene; V was cut back by 0 bases and J by 0 bases. The CDR3 is 16 residues long.

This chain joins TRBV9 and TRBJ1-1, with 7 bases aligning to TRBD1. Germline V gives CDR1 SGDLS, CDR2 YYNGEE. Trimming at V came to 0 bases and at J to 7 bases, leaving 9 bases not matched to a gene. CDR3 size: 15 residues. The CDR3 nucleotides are TGTGCCAGCAGCGTAGGGAGAGGGGGCCTATATGAAGCTTTCTTT. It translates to CASSVGRGGLYEAFF.

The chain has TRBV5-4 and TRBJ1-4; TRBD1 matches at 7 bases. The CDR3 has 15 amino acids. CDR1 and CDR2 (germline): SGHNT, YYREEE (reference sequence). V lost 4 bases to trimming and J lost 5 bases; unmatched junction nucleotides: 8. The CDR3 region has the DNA TGTGCCAGCAGCCGATCGCAGGGGGTGAATGAAAAACTGTTTTTT. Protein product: CASSRSQGVNEKLFF.

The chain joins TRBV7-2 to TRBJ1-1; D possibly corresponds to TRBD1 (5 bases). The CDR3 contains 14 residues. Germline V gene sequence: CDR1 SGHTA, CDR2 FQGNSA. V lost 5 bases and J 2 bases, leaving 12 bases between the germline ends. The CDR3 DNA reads TGTGCCAGCAGCCCGGAGACAGCAAACACTGAAGCTTTCTTT. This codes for CASSPETANTEAFF.

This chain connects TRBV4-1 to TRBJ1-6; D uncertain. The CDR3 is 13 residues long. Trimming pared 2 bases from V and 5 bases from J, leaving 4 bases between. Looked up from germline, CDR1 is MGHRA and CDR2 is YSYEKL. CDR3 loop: CASSQSNNSPLHF. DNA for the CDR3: TGCGCCAGCAGCCAATCCAATAATTCACCCCTCCACTTT.

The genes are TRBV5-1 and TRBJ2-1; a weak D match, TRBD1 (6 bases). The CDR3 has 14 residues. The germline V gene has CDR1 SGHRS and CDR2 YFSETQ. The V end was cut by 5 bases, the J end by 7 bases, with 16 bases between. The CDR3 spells CASRGPRTGNEQFF. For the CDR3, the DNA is TGCGCCAGCAGGGGGCCGAGAACAGGGAATGAGCAGTTCTTC.

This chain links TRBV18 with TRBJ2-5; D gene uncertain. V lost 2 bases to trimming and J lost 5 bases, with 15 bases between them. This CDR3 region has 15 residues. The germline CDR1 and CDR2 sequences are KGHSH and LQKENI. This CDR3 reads CASSPTWLAGETQYF. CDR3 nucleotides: TGTGCCAGCTCACCAACTTGGCTGGCCGGGGAGACCCAGTACTTC.

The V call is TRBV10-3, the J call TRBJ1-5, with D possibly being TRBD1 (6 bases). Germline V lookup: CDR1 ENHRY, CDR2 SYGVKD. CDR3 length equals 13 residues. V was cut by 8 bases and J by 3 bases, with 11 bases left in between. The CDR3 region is CAISWGPNQPQHF. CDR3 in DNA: TGTGCCATCTCCTGGGGGCCCAATCAGCCCCAGCATTTT.

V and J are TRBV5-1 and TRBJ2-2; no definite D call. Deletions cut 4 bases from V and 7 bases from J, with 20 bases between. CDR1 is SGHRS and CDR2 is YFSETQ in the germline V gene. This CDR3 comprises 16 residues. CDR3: CASSDSVPIRDGELFF. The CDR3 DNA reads TGCGCCAGCAGCGACTCGGTCCCAATTCGTGACGGGGAGCTGTTTTTT.